These 16 T cell receptor beta chains originate from one sample sequenced in a study of blood T cell repertoires in COVID-19. The data were produced by immunoSEQ multiplex PCR, yet TCRdb's version contains in-frame clones alone and is incomplete. The data show 250,000 to 350,000 clones, approximately 90% seen once. The sequenced sample consisted of peripheral blood. These receptors originate from a woman aged 50 to 60 with COVID-19, enrolled during active disease.

The rearrangement joins TRBV18 to TRBJ2-5; perhaps TRBD1 as D (6 bases). Trimming shortened V by 0 bases and J by 4 bases, and 15 bases separated the two germline ends. The CDR3 totals 16 residues. Germline CDR1 KGHSH, CDR2 LQKENI. This chain's CDR3 is CASSPPTGARGETQYF. The DNA for the CDR3 is TGTGCCAGCTCACCACCGACAGGCGCCCGGGGAGAGACCCAGTACTTC.

The chain is built from TRBV9 and TRBJ2-7; D is unclear. Trimming took 3 bases from V and 7 from J, leaving 20 bases between them. Per the germline V gene, CDR1 is SGDLS and CDR2 is YYNGEE. The length of the CDR3 is 15 residues. Written as DNA, the CDR3 is TGTGCCAGCAGCGCCTTCTCTGACTCTCCTCGGGAGCAGTACTTC. As protein: CASSAFSDSPREQYF.

The rearrangement joins TRBV10-1 to TRBJ2-7, with TRBD1 matching 7 bases. This CDR3 spans 12 amino acids. V trimming: 10 bases; J trimming: 3 bases; junction bases outside the gene matches: 6. The germline gives CDR1 WNHNN, CDR2 SYGVQD (reference sequence). CDR3 region: CAMIDRVYEQYF. Here the CDR3 DNA reads TGCGCCATGATCGACAGGGTCTACGAGCAGTACTTC.

This clone was seen only once. The J gene is TRBJ1-1, the V gene TRBV7-2; 7 bases align to TRBD1. V lost 0 bases, J lost 3 bases, and 7 bases stayed unmatched. The CDR3 extends over 16 amino acids. Per germline, CDR1 SGHTA and CDR2 FQGNSA. The CDR3 region is CASSLAEGQGDTEAFF. CDR3 nucleotides: TGTGCCAGCAGCTTAGCGGAAGGGCAGGGGGACACTGAAGCTTTCTTT.

The CDR3 DNA reads as TGTGCCTGGAGTTCCCGTCCTCAGAGGAGGACTGAAGCTTTCTTT. The encoded protein is CAWSSRPQRRTEAFF. V usage is TRBV30 and J usage is TRBJ1-1; D remains unclear. The germline gives CDR1 GTSNPN, CDR2 SVGIG (reference sequence). V dropped 2 bases and J dropped 5 bases, with 18 bases sitting between them. CDR3 size: 15 residues.

V gene TRBV13 combines with J gene TRBJ1-2; weak D call: TRBD1 (5 bases). Trimming removed 1 base from V and 2 bases from J, with 17 bases in between. The length of the CDR3 is 17 residues. Germline V gene lookup returns CDR1 PRHDT and CDR2 FYEKMQ (reference sequence). The CDR3 DNA is TGTGCCAGCAGCTTAGATATGTTTGGACACCGGAACTATGGCTACACCTTC. Its translation: CASSLDMFGHRNYGYTF. Full variable domain (outside the CDR3, taken from reference TRBV13 and TRBJ1-2): AAGVIQSPRHLIKEKRETATLKCYPIPRHDTVYWYQQGPGQDPQFLISFYEKMQSDKGSIPDRFSAQQFSDYHSELNMSSLELGDSALYFCASSLDMFGHRNYGYTFGSGTRLTVV.

The genes are TRBV15 and TRBJ1-4, with TRBD1 matching 10 bases. The CDR3 spans 18 residues. V shed 1 base and J 4 bases; nucleotides not matched to a gene: 9. Germline CDR1 reads LNHNV; CDR2 reads YYDKDF (reference sequence). The CDR3 region has the DNA TGTGCCACCAGCAGAGCCGCCGGGACAGGGGATTTTAATGAAAAACTGTTTTTT. This gives the protein CATSRAAGTGDFNEKLFF. Filled out from reference TRBV15 and TRBJ1-4, the complete variable domain reads DAMVIQNPRYQVTQFGKPVTLSCSQTLNHNVMYWYQQKSSQAPKLLFHYYDKDFNNEADTPDNFQSRRPNTSFCFLDIRSPGLGDTAMYLCATSRAAGTGDFNEKLFFGSGTQLSVL.

Of note for this clone: At the DNA level, this CDR3 is encoded by other sequences in the same sample as well. The chain combines TRBV12-3 or TRBV12-4 with TRBJ1-5; no clear D. This CDR3 is built from 12 residues. V was shortened by 6 bases and J by 4 bases, with 7 bases between the two germline ends. The CDR3 DNA reads TGTGCCAGCAGCCTTCTAAATCAGCCCCAGCATTTT. As protein: CASSLLNQPQHF.

The V gene is TRBV7-9, the J gene TRBJ2-3; 7 bases match TRBD2. V shed 4 bases and J 2 bases; nucleotides not matched to a gene: 3. Germline-derived CDR1 and CDR2 are SEHNR and FQNEAQ (reference sequence). This CDR3 has 14 amino acids. The CDR3 loop is CASSSGGLTDTQYF. Here the CDR3 DNA reads TGTGCCAGCAGCTCGGGAGGCCTCACAGATACGCAGTATTTT. Using reference TRBV7-9 and TRBJ2-3 for the parts outside the CDR3, the full variable domain is DTGVSQNPRHKITKRGQNVTFRCDPISEHNRLYWYRQTLGQGPEFLTYFQNEAQLEKSRLLSDRFSAERPKGSFSTLEIQRTEQGDSAMYLCASSSGGLTDTQYFGPGTRLTVL.

The CDR3 loop is CASSYQKNTEAFF. In DNA, the CDR3 is TGTGCCAGCAGTTATCAAAAGAACACTGAAGCTTTCTTT. The V and J genes are TRBV12-3 or TRBV12-4 and TRBJ1-1; the D is unclear. This CDR3 region has 13 residues. Deletions cut 4 bases from V and 1 base from J, with 7 bases between.

V gene TRBV11-3 combines with J gene TRBJ2-7; no clear D. This CDR3 is built from 13 residues. Trimming removed 6 bases at V and 1 base at J, with 10 bases between. Germline-derived CDR1 and CDR2 are SGHNT and YENEEA. This chain's CDR3 is CASSPTGSYEQYF. The CDR3 coding sequence is TGTGCCAGCAGTCCCACGGGTTCCTACGAGCAGTACTTC.

The chain recombines TRBV6-5 with TRBJ2-3; 11 bases map to TRBD2. The CDR3 length is 15 residues. The ends lost 8 bases at V and 9 bases at J; junction bases unmatched: 13. Per germline, CDR1 MNHEY and CDR2 SVGAGI. As DNA, the CDR3 is TGTGCCAGCGCCGGACTAGCGGGTGGGGGGGGAACGCAGTATTTT. This sequence encodes CASAGLAGGGGTQYF.

This clone was detected once. The chain couples TRBV5-1 to TRBJ1-2; no definite D call. The germline CDR1 and CDR2 sequences are SGHRS and YFSETQ. The CDR3 loop spans 15 amino acids. V was shortened by 0 bases and J by 3 bases, with 12 bases between the two germline ends. CDR3 region: CASSLGPQVDYGYTF. In DNA, the CDR3 is TGCGCCAGCAGCTTGGGACCCCAGGTGGACTATGGCTACACCTTC.

The chain combines TRBV6-5 with TRBJ2-2; D is possibly TRBD1 (6 bases). Germline lookup yields CDR1 MNHEY and CDR2 SVGAGI. Trimming left V 10 bases short and J 3 bases short, with 12 bases between. The CDR3 covers 13 residues. The chain's CDR3 is CATQGRYTGELFF. CDR3 in DNA: TGTGCCACACAGGGTCGTTACACCGGGGAGCTGTTTTTT.

In this sample, this clone turned up once. This chain joins TRBV19 and TRBJ1-2, with 9 bases fitting TRBD1. J was trimmed by 3 bases and V by 9 bases; bases with no gene match: 8. CDR3 length: 14 residues. From germline, CDR1 is LNHDA and CDR2 SQIVND (reference sequence). For the CDR3, the DNA is TGTGCCAGCGTGGGAGGGGACAGGGACTATGGCTACACCTTC. The encoded protein is CASVGGDRDYGYTF. Full variable domain (outside the CDR3, taken from reference TRBV19 and TRBJ1-2): DGGITQSPKYLFRKEGQNVTLSCEQNLNHDAMYWYRQDPGQGLRLIYYSQIVNDFQKGDIAEGYSVSREKKESFPLTVTSAQKNPTAFYLCASVGGDRDYGYTFGSGTRLTVV.

This chain links TRBV6-4 with TRBJ2-2; D perhaps matches TRBD1 (5 bases). With 0 bases removed from V and 6 bases from J, the gap between germline ends came to 5 bases. CDR3 length: 13 amino acids. CDR1 MRHNA and CDR2 SNTAGT come from the germline V gene. The CDR3 region has the DNA TGTGCCAGCAGTGACTCCAGGGCCGGGGAGCTGTTTTTT. Translated: CASSDSRAGELFF.